The TCR beta chain described here comes from a study of T-cell reconstitution after alpha-beta-depleted transplantation in children. The CDR3 is made up of 14 amino acids. Trimming left V 4 bases short and J 3 bases short, with 11 bases between. Looked up from germline, CDR1 is SGHTA and CDR2 is FQGNSA. For TCRbeta, the library was prepared with unique molecular identifiers. Via MiXCR, TCRdb re-called the PCR reads, giving one row per CDR3 protein. The sample lists hundreds of thousands of distinct CDR3 sequences; about an eighth were seen once. This receptor was taken from a human donor who donated a stem cell graft to a child with Fanconi anemia. The gene calls are TRBV7-2 and TRBJ2-3; D not certain. This specimen was PBMCs, taken from the stem cell graft. CDR3 coding DNA: TGTGCCAGCAGCTCGACACGAAGTACAGATACGCAGTATTTT. Translation: CASSSTRSTDTQYF.